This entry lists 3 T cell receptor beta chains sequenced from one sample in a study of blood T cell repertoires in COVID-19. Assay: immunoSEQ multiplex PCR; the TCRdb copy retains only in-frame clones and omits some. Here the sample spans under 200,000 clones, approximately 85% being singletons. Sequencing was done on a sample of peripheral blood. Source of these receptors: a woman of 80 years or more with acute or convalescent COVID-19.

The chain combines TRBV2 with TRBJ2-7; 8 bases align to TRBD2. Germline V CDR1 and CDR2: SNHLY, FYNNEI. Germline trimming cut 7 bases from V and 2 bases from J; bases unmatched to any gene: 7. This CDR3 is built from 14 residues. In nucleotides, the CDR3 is TGTGCCAGCAAGGAGCGGGAGAGGACCTACGAGCAGTACTTC. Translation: CASKERERTYEQYF.

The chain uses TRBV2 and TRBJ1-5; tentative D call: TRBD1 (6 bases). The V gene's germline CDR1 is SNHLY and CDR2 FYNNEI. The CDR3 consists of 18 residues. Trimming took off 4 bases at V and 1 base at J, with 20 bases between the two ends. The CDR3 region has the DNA TGTGCCAGCAGTGCGGGGGGGGGCTTAAGTAGGAGCAATCAGCCCCAGCATTTT. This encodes CASSAGGGLSRSNQPQHF.

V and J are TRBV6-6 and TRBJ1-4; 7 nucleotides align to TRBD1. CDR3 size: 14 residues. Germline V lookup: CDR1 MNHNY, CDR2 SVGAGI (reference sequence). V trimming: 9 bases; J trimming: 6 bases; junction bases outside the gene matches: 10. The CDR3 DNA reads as TGTGCCAGTACAGGGGACCTCACCTATGAAAAACTGTTTTTT. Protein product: CASTGDLTYEKLFF.